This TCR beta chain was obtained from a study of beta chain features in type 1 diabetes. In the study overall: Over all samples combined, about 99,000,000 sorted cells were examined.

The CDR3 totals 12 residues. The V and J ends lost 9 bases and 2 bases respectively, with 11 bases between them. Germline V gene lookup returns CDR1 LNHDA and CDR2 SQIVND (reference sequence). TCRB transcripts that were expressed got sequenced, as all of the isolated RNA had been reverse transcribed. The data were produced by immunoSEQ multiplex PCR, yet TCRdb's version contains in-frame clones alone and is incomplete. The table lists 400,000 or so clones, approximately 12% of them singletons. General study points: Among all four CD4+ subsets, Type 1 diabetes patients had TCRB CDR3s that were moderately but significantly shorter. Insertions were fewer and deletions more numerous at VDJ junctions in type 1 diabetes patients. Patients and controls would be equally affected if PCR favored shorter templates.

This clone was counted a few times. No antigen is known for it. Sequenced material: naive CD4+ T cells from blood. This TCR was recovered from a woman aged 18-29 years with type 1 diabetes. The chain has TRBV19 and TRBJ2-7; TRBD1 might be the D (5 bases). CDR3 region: CARSSGTYEQYF. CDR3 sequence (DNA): TGTGCCAGGTCATCAGGGACCTACGAGCAGTACTTC. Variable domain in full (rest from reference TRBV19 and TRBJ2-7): DGGITQSPKYLFRKEGQNVTLSCEQNLNHDAMYWYRQDPGQGLRLIYYSQIVNDFQKGDIAEGYSVSREKKESFPLTVTSAQKNPTAFYLCARSSGTYEQYFGPGTRLTVT.